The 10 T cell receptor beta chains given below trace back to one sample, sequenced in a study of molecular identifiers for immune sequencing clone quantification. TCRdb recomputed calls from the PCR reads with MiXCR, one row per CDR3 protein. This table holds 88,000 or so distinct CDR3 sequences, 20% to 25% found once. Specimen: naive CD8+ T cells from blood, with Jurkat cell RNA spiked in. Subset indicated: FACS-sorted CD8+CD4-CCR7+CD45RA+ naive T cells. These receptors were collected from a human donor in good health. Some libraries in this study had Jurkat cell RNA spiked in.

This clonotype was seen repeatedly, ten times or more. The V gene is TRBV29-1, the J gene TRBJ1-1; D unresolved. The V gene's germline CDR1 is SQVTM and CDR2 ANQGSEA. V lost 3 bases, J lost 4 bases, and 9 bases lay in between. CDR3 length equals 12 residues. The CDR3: CSVDQDSTEAFF. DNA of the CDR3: TGCAGCGTTGATCAGGATAGCACTGAAGCTTTCTTT.

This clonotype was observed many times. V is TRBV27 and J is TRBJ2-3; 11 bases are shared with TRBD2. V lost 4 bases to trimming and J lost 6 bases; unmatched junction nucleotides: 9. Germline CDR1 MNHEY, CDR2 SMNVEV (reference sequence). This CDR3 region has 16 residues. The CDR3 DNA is TGTGCCAGCAGTTGGGCTAGCGGGGGGCCGGGGGATACGCAGTATTTT. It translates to CASSWASGGPGDTQYF.

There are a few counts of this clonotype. CDR3 sequence (DNA): TGTGCCAGCTTTACCGGTCCAGTTGTCACCGGGGAGCTGTTTTTT. Translated: CASFTGPVVTGELFF. The chain has TRBV18 and TRBJ2-2; no clear D gene. Germline V gene data show CDR1 as KGHSH and CDR2 as LQKENI. Trimming stripped 7 bases from V and 4 bases from J, with 16 bases between. The CDR3 length is 15 residues.

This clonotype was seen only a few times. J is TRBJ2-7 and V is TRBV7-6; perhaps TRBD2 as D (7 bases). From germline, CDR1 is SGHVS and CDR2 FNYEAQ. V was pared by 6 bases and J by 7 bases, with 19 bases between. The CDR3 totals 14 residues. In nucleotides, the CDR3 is TGTGCCAGCAGTCCAGAGGGGGGGACGTGGGAGCAGTACTTC. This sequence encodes CASSPEGGTWEQYF.

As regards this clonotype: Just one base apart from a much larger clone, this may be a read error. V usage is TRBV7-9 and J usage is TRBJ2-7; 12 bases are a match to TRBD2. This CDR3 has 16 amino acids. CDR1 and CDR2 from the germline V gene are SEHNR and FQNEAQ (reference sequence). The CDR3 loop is CAGSSATSGSVYEQYF. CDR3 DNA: TGTGCCGGCAGCTCTGCGACTAGCGGGAGTGTTTACGAGCAGTACTTC.

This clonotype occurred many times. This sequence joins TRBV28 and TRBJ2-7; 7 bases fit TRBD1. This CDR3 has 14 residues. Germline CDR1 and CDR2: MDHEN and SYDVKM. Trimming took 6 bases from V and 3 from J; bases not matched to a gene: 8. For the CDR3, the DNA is TGTGCCAGCAGCCCCGGACAGGTGAACTACGAGCAGTACTTC. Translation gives CASSPGQVNYEQYF.

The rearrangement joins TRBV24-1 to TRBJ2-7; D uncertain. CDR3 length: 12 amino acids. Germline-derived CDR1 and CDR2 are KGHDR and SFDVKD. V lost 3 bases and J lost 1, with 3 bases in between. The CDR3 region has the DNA TGTGCCACCAGTGATGGTTCCTACGAGCAGTACTTC. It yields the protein CATSDGSYEQYF.

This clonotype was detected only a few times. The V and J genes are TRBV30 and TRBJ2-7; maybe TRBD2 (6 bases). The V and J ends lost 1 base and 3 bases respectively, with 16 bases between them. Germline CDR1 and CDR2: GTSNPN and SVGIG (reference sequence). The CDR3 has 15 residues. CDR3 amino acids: CAWSAGDPSFYEQYF. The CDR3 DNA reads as TGTGCCTGGAGTGCGGGAGACCCTTCCTTCTACGAGCAGTACTTC.

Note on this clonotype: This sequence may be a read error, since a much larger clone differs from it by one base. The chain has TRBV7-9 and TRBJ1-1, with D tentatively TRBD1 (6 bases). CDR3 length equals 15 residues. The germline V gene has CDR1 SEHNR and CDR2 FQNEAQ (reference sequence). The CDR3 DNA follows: TGTGCCAGCAGCTTAGGCGACAGGATGAACACTGAAGCTCTCTTT. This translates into CASSLGDRMNTEALF.

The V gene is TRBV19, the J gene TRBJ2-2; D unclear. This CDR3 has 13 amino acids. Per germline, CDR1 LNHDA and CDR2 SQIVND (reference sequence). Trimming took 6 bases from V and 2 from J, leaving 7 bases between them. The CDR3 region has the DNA TGTGCCAGTAGGCCGGGCAACACCGGGGAGCTGTTTTTT. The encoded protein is CASRPGNTGELFF.